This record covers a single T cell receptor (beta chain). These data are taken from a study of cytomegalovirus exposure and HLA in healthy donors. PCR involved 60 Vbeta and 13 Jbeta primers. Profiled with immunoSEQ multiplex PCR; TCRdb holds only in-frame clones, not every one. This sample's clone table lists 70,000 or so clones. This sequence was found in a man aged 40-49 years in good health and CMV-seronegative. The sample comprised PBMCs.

The CDR3 DNA sequence: TGTGCCATCAGTGAGTCGCGGGGAGAGCCCCAGCATTTT. Residues: CAISESRGEPQHF. J is TRBJ1-5 and V is TRBV10-3; D is ambiguous. Trimming took off 0 bases at V and 8 bases at J, with 8 bases between the two ends. The length of the CDR3 is 13 residues. Looked up from germline, CDR1 is ENHRY and CDR2 is SYGVKD.